The clone carrying this T cell receptor beta chain was detected ten times or more. Its antigen is not identified. V shed 5 bases, J shed 2 bases, and the junction held 10 bases outside the gene matches. CDR1 is SGDLS, CDR2 YYNGEE, per germline. The CDR3 contains 16 residues. The TCRbeta library was prepared with unique molecular identifiers. Via MiXCR, TCRdb re-called the PCR reads, giving one row per CDR3 protein. The table shows about 200,000 distinct CDR3 sequences, with 6.3% occurring only once. This specimen comes from a study of T-cell reconstitution after alpha-beta-depleted transplantation in children. Overall study findings and caveats: The study traced high day-60 TCRbeta diversity in some patients to surviving recipient T cells and thymic progenitors.

The chain is built from TRBV9 and TRBJ2-7; 10 bases line up with TRBD2. The receptor comes from a girl under three years old with combined immunodeficiency, due to receive a stem cell transplant. The specimen was PBMCs, collected before TCRalphabeta/CD19-depleted stem cell transplant. The CDR3 DNA follows: TGTGCCAGCAGTCACACCCCGGGACTAGCGACCTACGAGCAGTACTTC. This encodes CASSHTPGLATYEQYF. Full variable domain (missing parts from reference TRBV9 and TRBJ2-7): DSGVTQTPKHLITATGQRVTLRCSPRSGDLSVYWYQQSLDQGLQFLIQYYNGEERAKGNILERFSAQQFPDLHSELNLSSLELGDSALYFCASSHTPGLATYEQYFGPGTRLTVT.